This T cell receptor beta chain appears in the sequencing data of a study of PD-1 blockade in classical Hodgkin lymphoma. Overall study results and limits: Diminished baseline TCR diversity has been reported in newly diagnosed patients relative to healthy donors.

The time point is: cycle 4 day 1 (C4D1), after 6 weeks of nivolumab. Patients all relapsed after autologous stem cell transplantation, and there was variation in brentuximab vedotin exposure. Through magnetic negative selection, CD8+ T cells were separated from PBMCs that had been thawed. This table comes from immunoSEQ multiplex PCR, and its TCRdb copy is limited to in-frame clones, with some not included. Of around 21,000 clones in the sample, roughly 80% were seen once. About this clone: Its cognate antigen is unknown.

Germline V gene data show CDR1 as LNHDA and CDR2 as SQIVND (reference sequence). Trimming stripped 6 bases from V and 1 base from J, with 9 bases between. The CDR3 loop spans 13 amino acids. The receptor was derived from a human donor with classical Hodgkin lymphoma. This specimen consisted of CD8+ T cells from blood, obtained before the fourth cycle of nivolumab. The rearrangement joins TRBV19 to TRBJ1-1; tentatively, D is TRBD1 (5 bases). The CDR3: CASSLGGNTEAFF. The CDR3 coding sequence is TGTGCCAGTAGCCTCGGGGGGAACACTGAAGCTTTCTTT.